This record concerns one T cell receptor (beta chain) sequence. Measured with immunoSEQ multiplex PCR; TCRdb has only the in-frame clones, and not every one. The sample holds about 320,000 clones, 70% to 90% seen once. Germline loops: CDR1 MNHNY, CDR2 SVGAGI (reference sequence). This CDR3 has 15 residues. V was shortened by 7 bases and J by 0 bases, with 16 bases between the two germline ends. The record originates from a study of blood T cell repertoires in COVID-19. V and J are TRBV6-6 and TRBJ2-7, with D possibly TRBD1 on 5 matching bases. The TCR comes from a woman aged 25-40 years with COVID-19, enrolled during active disease. Input material: peripheral blood. CDR3 loop: CASMGRQTLSYEQYF. The CDR3 region has the DNA TGTGCCAGCATGGGCCGACAGACCCTCTCCTACGAGCAGTACTTC.